Listed here are 8 T cell receptor beta chains from one sample, sequenced in a study of T cell clonality in common variable immunodeficiency. Sequenced by immunoSEQ multiplex PCR; TCRdb stores in-frame clones only, minus some. There are 50,000 to 60,000 clones in the sample, none observed a single time. The source material was peripheral blood mononuclear cells. Receptor source: a person aged 18-69 years in good health.

This clone was counted at least ten times. The sequenced fragment ends 3 residues before the CDR3 boundary, so the rest is inferred from the germline J gene. This sequence joins TRBV20-1 and TRBJ1-1, with a possible D match to TRBD1 (6 bases). CDR3 length equals 14 residues. Trimming cost V 5 bases and J 3 bases, with 16 bases left between them. Germline V CDR1 and CDR2: DFQATT, SNEGSKA (reference sequence). This chain's CDR3 is CSAPASDRHTEAFF. The DNA read from the CDR3 is TGCAGTGCTCCTGCCTCCGACAGGCACACTGAA.

Many counts were recorded for this clone. The sequenced fragment ends 3 residues before the CDR3 boundary, so the rest is inferred from the germline J gene. The chain combines TRBV19 with TRBJ1-3; the D gene is possibly TRBD1 (6 bases). Germline lookup yields CDR1 LNHDA and CDR2 SQIVND (reference sequence). The CDR3 spans 14 residues. V dropped 2 bases and J dropped 2 bases, with 7 bases sitting between them. The part of the CDR3 DNA that was read is TGTGCCAGTAGTATATCAGGGGCTGGAAACACC. Translation: CASSISGAGNT. The whole CDR3 sequence reads CASSISGAGNTIYF.

This clone was observed at least ten times. The CDR3 end falls 3 residues outside the read, so it is completed with the germline J gene. This chain connects TRBV13 to TRBJ1-1; D uncertain. CDR1 is PRHDT and CDR2 is FYEKMQ in the germline V gene (reference sequence). V gave up 2 bases and J gave up 1 base, with 5 bases separating them. This CDR3 comprises 13 residues. CDR3 DNA (partial): TGTGCCAGCAGCTTAACAGAGAACACTGAA. As protein: CASSLTENTE. In full, the CDR3 reads CASSLTENTEAFF.

In the case of this clone: The CDR3 goes on 3 residues after the read ends, and that part is filled in from the germline J gene. This rearrangement joins TRBV7-8 to TRBJ2-7; weak D call: TRBD2 (7 bases). The CDR3 is made up of 14 amino acids. Germline V CDR1 and CDR2: SGHVS, FQNEAQ. The ends were cut back, 8 bases at V and 0 bases at J, with 14 bases in the middle. The sequenced CDR3 bases are TGTGCCAGCTCAAGGGGGGGGAGCTCCTACGAG. It codes for CASSRGGSSYE. The whole CDR3 region reads CASSRGGSSYEQYF.

Comment on this clone: Coverage ceases 3 residues before the CDR3 finishes, and the germline J gene fills in the end. The chain links TRBV7-8 to TRBJ2-1, with TRBD2 matching 12 bases. Germline V gene lookup returns CDR1 SGHVS and CDR2 FQNEAQ. The CDR3 totals 16 residues. With V trimmed by 1 base and J by 7 bases, 5 bases remained unmatched. CDR3 region: CASSLVLAGGGNEQFF. The sequenced CDR3 bases are TGTGCCAGCAGCTTAGTCCTAGCGGGAGGGGGAAATGAG.

This clone was seen many times. The CDR3 extends 3 residues past the end of the read, so its final part is completed from the germline J gene. The chain combines TRBV10-3 with TRBJ1-5; TRBD1 matches at 7 bases. The CDR3 loop spans 15 amino acids. CDR1 is ENHRY and CDR2 is SYGVKD in the germline V gene. V dropped 8 bases and J dropped 4; count of bases not matched to a gene: 11. The covered CDR3 bases are TGTGCCATCGGACAGAACAGGGGAATTAATCAGCCC. Translating gives CAIGQNRGINQP. The whole CDR3 protein reads CAIGQNRGINQPQHF.

This clone was seen ten or more times. The CDR3 end lies 3 residues beyond the end of the read and is filled in from the germline J gene. The chain combines TRBV2 with TRBJ1-4, with a possible D match to TRBD1 (5 bases). Germline values: CDR1 SNHLY, CDR2 FYNNEI. V lost 2 bases, J lost 6 bases, and 10 bases lay in between. This CDR3 spans 14 amino acids. This CDR3 reads CASSEMTVDEKLFF. Partial CDR3 DNA: TGTGCCAGCAGTGAAATGACAGTAGATGAAAAA. The entire variable domain, with the rest obtained from reference TRBV2 and TRBJ1-4, is as follows: EPEVTQTPSHQVTQMGQEVILRCVPISNHLYFYWYRQILGQKVEFLVSFYNNEISEKSEIFDDQFSVERPDGSNFTLKIRSTKLEDSAMYFCASSEMTVDEKLFFGSGTQLSVL.

Only a few counts were recorded for this clone. The CDR3 extends 3 residues past the end of the read, so its final part is completed from the germline J gene. The chain couples TRBV19 to TRBJ2-3; D not certain. Germline V gene lookup returns CDR1 LNHDA and CDR2 SQIVND (reference sequence). This CDR3 has 12 residues. The CDR3 bases that were read are TGTGCCAGTAGTATTCAGGTTCAGCCG. Translated, it gives CASSIQVQP. The entire CDR3 protein reads CASSIQVQPQYF.